The 30 T cell receptor beta chains listed next were all sequenced from one sample in a study of control samples from healthy donors and cancer patients. TCRdb's table, derived via immunoSEQ multiplex PCR, lists solely in-frame clones and lacks some. The table shows almost 90,000 clones, with around 85% occurring only once. Sequenced input: blood. The receptor source for this set is a woman in her thirties or forties in good health.

The V and J genes are TRBV7-9 and TRBJ1-1, with D unclear. CDR1 and CDR2 (germline): SEHNR, FQNEAQ (reference sequence). V was shortened by 1 base and J by 5 bases, with 17 bases between the two germline ends. This CDR3 region has 16 residues. The CDR3 loop is CASSLGAVGGWTEAFF. The CDR3 region has the DNA TGTGCCAGCAGCTTAGGGGCAGTGGGAGGGTGGACTGAAGCTTTCTTT.

This rearrangement joins TRBV30 to TRBJ1-1; D may be TRBD1 (5 bases). Germline assignment: CDR1 GTSNPN and CDR2 SVGIG (reference sequence). The CDR3 consists of 11 residues. Trimming took 7 bases from V and 6 from J, leaving 12 bases between them. The CDR3 sequence is CALGASAEAFF. In DNA, the CDR3 is TGTGCCTTAGGGGCAAGCGCTGAAGCTTTCTTT.

The CDR3 here is CASSLRGTGNTIYF. The CDR3 DNA is TGTGCCAGCAGCTTAAGGGGTACTGGAAACACCATATATTTT. The J gene is TRBJ1-3, the V gene TRBV7-8; D is perhaps TRBD1 (5 bases). V was pared by 2 bases and J by 2 bases, with 7 bases between. Germline V gene data show CDR1 as SGHVS and CDR2 as FQNEAQ. The CDR3 consists of 14 residues.

CDR3 residues: CASSQGRGNKGPQHF. For the CDR3, the DNA is TGCGCCAGCAGCCAAGGTCGCGGAAACAAGGGGCCCCAGCATTTT. The chain employs TRBV4-3 and TRBJ1-5; D gene unclear. Germline lookup yields CDR1 LGHNA and CDR2 YSLEER. CDR3 size: 15 residues. V lost 1 base and J 9 bases, leaving 16 bases between the germline ends.

The chain joins TRBV24-1 to TRBJ2-4; a possible D gene is TRBD2 (5 bases). The V gene's germline CDR1 is KGHDR and CDR2 SFDVKD. Trimming left V 6 bases short and J 2 bases short, with 10 bases between. The CDR3 totals 14 residues. CDR3 nucleotide sequence: TGTGCCACCAGTTCGGGGTATCCCAAAAACATTCAGTACTTC. Residues: CATSSGYPKNIQYF.

The gene calls are TRBV9 and TRBJ1-1, with TRBD1 matching 10 bases. Germline V lookup: CDR1 SGDLS, CDR2 YYNGEE. The junction had 13 bases not matched to a gene; V was cut back by 3 bases and J by 5 bases. There are 17 residues in the CDR3. The CDR3 DNA reads TGTGCCAGCAGCGGTTTTCCGGGACAGGGGAGAGGAACTGAAGCTTTCTTT. Encoded protein: CASSGFPGQGRGTEAFF.

This clone has just one count. The chain links TRBV7-2 to TRBJ1-2; D unclear. Per germline, CDR1 SGHTA and CDR2 FQGNSA. The CDR3 consists of 14 residues. Trimming left V 1 base short and J 4 bases short, with 10 bases between. The CDR3 loop is CASSLDGSFYGYTF. CDR3 nucleotide sequence: TGTGCCAGCAGCTTAGATGGGTCGTTCTATGGCTACACCTTC.

The chain combines TRBV2 with TRBJ1-1; D is possibly TRBD1 (5 bases). From germline, CDR1 is SNHLY and CDR2 FYNNEI. The CDR3 is made up of 13 amino acids. V was shortened by 4 bases and J by 4 bases, with 10 bases between the two germline ends. CDR3 in amino acids: CASSASGGTEAFF. The CDR3 DNA sequence: TGTGCCAGCAGTGCCTCGGGGGGCACTGAAGCTTTCTTT.

Only one count was recorded for this clone. This chain joins TRBV5-4 and TRBJ2-3, with D perhaps matching TRBD1 (5 bases). CDR3 length: 14 residues. Germline V CDR1 and CDR2: SGHNT, YYREEE (reference sequence). The V and J ends lost 4 bases and 5 bases respectively, with 14 bases between them. As DNA, the CDR3 is TGTGCCAGCAGCAACCAGGGTTCAGGAGATACGCAGTATTTT. This gives the protein CASSNQGSGDTQYF. Combining the CDR3 with reference TRBV5-4 and TRBJ2-3 gives the whole variable domain ETGVTQSPTHLIKTRGQQVTLRCSSQSGHNTVSWYQQALGQGPQFIFQYYREEENGRGNFPPRFSGLQFPNYSSELNVNALELDDSALYLCASSNQGSGDTQYFGPGTRLTVL.

The V and J genes are TRBV7-2 and TRBJ1-1; no clear D gene. The V end was cut by 3 bases, the J end by 5 bases, with 10 bases between. CDR3 size: 13 residues. Germline CDR1 reads SGHTA; CDR2 reads FQGNSA. CDR3 coding DNA: TGTGCCAGCAGCTTTCCCGGAGGGACTGAAGCTTTCTTT. It codes for CASSFPGGTEAFF. Supplemented by reference TRBV7-2 and TRBJ1-1, the full variable domain reads GAGVSQSPSNKVTEKGKDVELRCDPISGHTALYWYRQSLGQGLEFLIYFQGNSAPDKSGLPSDRFSAERTGGSVSTLTIQRTQQEDSAVYLCASSFPGGTEAFFGQGTRLTVV.

J is TRBJ1-1 and V is TRBV19, with D possibly matching TRBD1 (6 bases). The CDR3 is 18 amino acids. Germline CDR1 is LNHDA and CDR2 is SQIVND (reference sequence). Trimming cost V 5 bases and J 1 base, with 23 bases left between them. Written as DNA, the CDR3 is TGTGCCAGTAGTTGGGGGCAGGGATATCGCCATGGGAACACTGAAGCTTTCTTT. Its protein product is CASSWGQGYRHGNTEAFF.

This clone was recorded once. The chain joins TRBV30 to TRBJ1-1; D is unclear. The CDR3 totals 11 residues. Germline V CDR1 and CDR2: GTSNPN, SVGIG (reference sequence). Trimming cost V 2 bases and J 10 bases, with 11 bases left between them. The CDR3 bases are TGTGCCTGGAGTCCTCTTAACGGAGCTTTCTTT. It specifies CAWSPLNGAFF. The complete variable domain, with remaining parts taken from reference TRBV30 and TRBJ1-1, reads SQTIHQWPATLVQPVGSPLSLECTVEGTSNPNLYWYRQAAGRGLQLLFYSVGIGQISSEVPQNLSASRPQDRQFILSSKKLLLSDSGFYLCAWSPLNGAFFGQGTRLTVV.

The chain uses TRBV6-5 and TRBJ1-4; TRBD1 is a possible D gene (5 bases). Germline loops: CDR1 MNHEY, CDR2 SVGAGI. This CDR3 has 14 amino acids. Trimming took off 6 bases at V and 7 bases at J, with 15 bases between the two ends. CDR3 sequence (DNA): TGTGCCAGCAGGCCCGCGGGGCTTGGTGAAAAACTGTTTTTT. Encoded protein: CASRPAGLGEKLFF.

The chain recombines TRBV3-1 (or the pseudogene TRBV3-2) with TRBJ2-1, with 7 nucleotides matching TRBD2. Germline V gene data show CDR1 as LGHDT and CDR2 as YNNKEL (reference sequence). Germline trimming cut 2 bases from V and 7 bases from J; bases unmatched to any gene: 8. The CDR3 totals 15 residues. The CDR3 region is CASSQNYGGGNEQFF. The CDR3 DNA sequence: TGTGCCAGCAGCCAAAACTACGGCGGGGGTAATGAGCAGTTCTTC.

This clone was observed once. V gene TRBV11-3 combines with J gene TRBJ1-2; D is unclear. The CDR3 extends over 12 amino acids. Trimming took off 5 bases at V and 4 bases at J, with 8 bases between the two ends. Germline values: CDR1 SGHNT, CDR2 YENEEA. CDR3 residues: CASSDSGYGYTF. The CDR3 bases are TGTGCCAGCAGCGATTCGGGCTATGGCTACACCTTC.

V is TRBV7-9 and J is TRBJ1-2; D may be TRBD1 (5 bases). The germline V gene has CDR1 SEHNR and CDR2 FQNEAQ (reference sequence). This CDR3 contains 16 residues. V lost 5 bases and J 0 bases, leaving 16 bases between the germline ends. The CDR3 region is CASSLAEGQTNYGYTF. The CDR3 bases are TGTGCCAGCAGCCTGGCGGAGGGGCAGACTAACTATGGCTACACCTTC.

The chain is built from TRBV6-5 and TRBJ2-3; D perhaps matches TRBD1 (5 bases). Germline values: CDR1 MNHEY, CDR2 SVGAGI. The length of the CDR3 is 14 residues. V dropped 4 bases and J dropped 4 bases, with 12 bases sitting between them. The DNA of the CDR3 is TGTGCCAGCAGTTCCCAGGGTTTACCAGATACGCAGTATTTT. Translating it yields CASSSQGLPDTQYF.

The genes are TRBV15 and TRBJ2-7; D may match TRBD1 or TRBD2 (5 bases each). CDR3 length equals 13 residues. Germline CDR1 and CDR2: LNHNV and YYDKDF (reference sequence). Trimming removed 0 bases from V and 9 bases from J, with 12 bases in between. CDR3 loop: CATSRDHGGTQYF. CDR3 nucleotides: TGTGCCACCAGCAGAGATCATGGGGGAACGCAGTACTTC.

The chain links TRBV20-1 to TRBJ2-7; D unclear. This CDR3 spans 14 amino acids. Germline CDR1 reads DFQATT; CDR2 reads SNEGSKA (reference sequence). Trimming pared 3 bases from V and 10 bases from J, leaving 22 bases between. DNA of the CDR3: TGCAGTGCTAGTAAGGGCGGTGGGATCGAGGAACAGTACTTC. It specifies CSASKGGGIEEQYF.

The chain recombines TRBV20-1 with TRBJ1-2; D uncertain. The CDR3 runs 10 residues. In germline, CDR1 is DFQATT, CDR2 SNEGSKA (reference sequence). Trimming took off 3 bases at V and 13 bases at J, with 12 bases between the two ends. The CDR3 loop reads CSASMGGGTF. For the CDR3, the DNA is TGCAGTGCTAGTATGGGAGGCGGCACCTTC.

This clone has a single count. The rearrangement joins TRBV19 to TRBJ2-1; 9 nucleotides line up with TRBD1. This CDR3 has 13 residues. Losses at the gene ends were 5 bases for V and 7 bases for J; bases not matched to a gene: 3. Germline V lookup: CDR1 LNHDA, CDR2 SQIVND (reference sequence). The CDR3 spells CASSFGQGNEQFF. CDR3 coding DNA: TGTGCCAGTAGTTTTGGACAGGGGAATGAGCAGTTCTTC.

This chain links TRBV9 with TRBJ2-1; D may correspond to TRBD1 or TRBD2 (6 bases each). This CDR3 spans 13 amino acids. V lost 0 bases and J 7 bases, leaving 8 bases between the germline ends. CDR1 is SGDLS and CDR2 is YYNGEE in the germline V gene. The CDR3 here is CASSVGGANEQFF. CDR3 nucleotides: TGTGCCAGCAGCGTAGGGGGGGCTAATGAGCAGTTCTTC.

The chain links TRBV7-2 to TRBJ2-1, with D perhaps matching TRBD1 (6 bases). Germline V CDR1 and CDR2: SGHTA, FQGNSA. The CDR3 is 13 amino acids. V lost 3 bases to trimming and J lost 16 bases, with 19 bases between them. The CDR3 sequence: CASSFQAGVDIFF. CDR3 DNA: TGTGCCAGCAGCTTCCAGGCAGGGGTTGATATTTTCTTC.

This chain uses TRBV19 with TRBJ1-3; 7 bases are shared with TRBD1. The junction had 5 bases not matched to a gene; V was cut back by 6 bases and J by 0 bases. The CDR3 has 15 residues. Germline CDR1 and CDR2: LNHDA and SQIVND (reference sequence). The CDR3 here is CASRQSGGSGNTIYF. CDR3 nucleotides: TGTGCCAGTAGACAATCAGGGGGCTCTGGAAACACCATATATTTT.

This chain links TRBV2 with TRBJ2-3, with D hard to call. Germline CDR1 and CDR2: SNHLY and FYNNEI. This CDR3 has 12 residues. Trimming took off 5 bases at V and 4 bases at J, with 7 bases between the two ends. In nucleotides, the CDR3 is TGTGCCAGCAGTCAAACATCAGATACGCAGTATTTT. It is translated as CASSQTSDTQYF.

The rearrangement links TRBV3-1 (or the pseudogene TRBV3-2) to TRBJ1-2; D possibly corresponds to TRBD1 (5 bases). There are 14 residues in the CDR3. The V and J ends lost 4 bases and 6 bases respectively, with 15 bases between them. Germline V gives CDR1 LGHDT, CDR2 YNNKEL (reference sequence). The CDR3 DNA follows: TGTGCCAGCAGCCCCACTCCGGGACCGGATGGCTACACCTTC. Protein sequence: CASSPTPGPDGYTF.

V is TRBV21-1 and J is TRBJ2-7; the DNA was not compared with TRBD1, the D call given in the table. TRBV21-1 is a recognized pseudogene. This CDR3 has 17 residues. The CDR3 DNA reads as TGTGCCAGCAGCAAAGCGCGGAGACAGGGACTCCTCTACGAGCAGTACTTC. Its translation: CASSKARRQGLLYEQYF.

J is TRBJ2-7 and V is TRBV6-6; D unclear. The germline V and J ends were trimmed by 2 bases and 5 bases, with 16 bases remaining between them. The CDR3 is 15 residues long. Germline V CDR1 and CDR2: MNHNY, SVGAGI (reference sequence). DNA of the CDR3: TGTGCCAGCAGTTACCCTGAGGAAGGGAACGACGAGCAGTACTTC. Translated: CASSYPEEGNDEQYF.

This clone was found a few times. Distinct nucleotide sequences in the sample also encode this CDR3. The V call is TRBV7-2, the J call TRBJ2-7; 10 nucleotides match TRBD2. The CDR3 is 16 residues long. Trimming removed 1 base from V and 0 bases from J; junction bases left unmatched: 3. Germline values: CDR1 SGHTA, CDR2 FQGNSA. DNA of the CDR3: TGTGCCAGCAGCTTAGTGGCTAGCGGGAGCTCCTACGAGCAGTACTTC. Its translation: CASSLVASGSSYEQYF.

The genes are TRBV12-3 or TRBV12-4 and TRBJ1-1; D may be TRBD1 (5 bases). The CDR3 totals 13 residues. The ends were cut back, 3 bases at V and 5 bases at J, with 10 bases in the middle. In nucleotides, the CDR3 is TGTGCCAGCAGTTTTAGGGGTAAAACTGAAGCTTTCTTT. Amino acid sequence: CASSFRGKTEAFF.